This TCR beta chain was obtained from a study of blood T cell repertoires in COVID-19. The V gene's germline CDR1 is ENHRY and CDR2 SYGVKD. The germline V and J ends were trimmed by 10 bases and 4 bases, with 19 bases remaining between them. The CDR3 consists of 14 residues. Sequenced by immunoSEQ multiplex PCR; TCRdb stores in-frame clones only, minus some. This sample yields roughly 140,000 clones, of which 85% to 90% are seen a single time; about 4.1% belongs to the top ten. The sequence derives from a woman aged 40 to 50 with acute or convalescent COVID-19. The chain combines TRBV10-3 with TRBJ2-5; perhaps TRBD2 as D (6 bases). The sequenced material came from peripheral blood. The CDR3 region is CASQRDPGGETQYF. The CDR3, as DNA: TGTGCCAGCCAACGGGACCCCGGGGGAGAGACCCAGTACTTC.